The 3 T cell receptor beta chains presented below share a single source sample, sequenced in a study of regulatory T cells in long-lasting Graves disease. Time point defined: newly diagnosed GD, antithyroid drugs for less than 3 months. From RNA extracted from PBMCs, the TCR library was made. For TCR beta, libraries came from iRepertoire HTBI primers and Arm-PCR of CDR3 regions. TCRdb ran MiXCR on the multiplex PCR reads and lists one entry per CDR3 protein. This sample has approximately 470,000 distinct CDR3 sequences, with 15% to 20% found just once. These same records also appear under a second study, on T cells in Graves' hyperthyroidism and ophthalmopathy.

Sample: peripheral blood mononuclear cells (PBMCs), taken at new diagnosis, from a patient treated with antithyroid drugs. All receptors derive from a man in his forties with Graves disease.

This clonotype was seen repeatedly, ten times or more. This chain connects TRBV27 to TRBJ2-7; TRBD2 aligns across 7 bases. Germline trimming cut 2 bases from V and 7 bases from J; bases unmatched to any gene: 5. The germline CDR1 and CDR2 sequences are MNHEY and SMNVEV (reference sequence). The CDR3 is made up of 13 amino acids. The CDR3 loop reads CASSLMGGREQYF. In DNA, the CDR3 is TGTGCCAGCAGTTTAATGGGGGGGAGAGAGCAGTACTTC.

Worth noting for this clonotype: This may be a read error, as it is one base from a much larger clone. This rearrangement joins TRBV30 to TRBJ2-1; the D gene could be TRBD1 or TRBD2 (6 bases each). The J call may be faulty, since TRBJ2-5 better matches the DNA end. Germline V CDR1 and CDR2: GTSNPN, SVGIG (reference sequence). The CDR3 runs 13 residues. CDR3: CAWCVGGLETQYF. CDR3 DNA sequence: TGTGCCTGGTGTGTAGGGGGGTTGGAGACCCAGTACTTC.

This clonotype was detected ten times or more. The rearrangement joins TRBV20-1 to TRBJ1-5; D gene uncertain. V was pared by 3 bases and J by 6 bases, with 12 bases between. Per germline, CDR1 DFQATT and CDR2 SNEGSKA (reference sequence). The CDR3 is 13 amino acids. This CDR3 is CSAREGNGQPQHF. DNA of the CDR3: TGCAGTGCTAGGGAAGGGAACGGTCAGCCCCAGCATTTT.